A selection of T cell receptor beta chains follows, all from one sample in a study of STAT3 mutations in large granular lymphocyte leukemia. Sequencing was performed with immunoSEQ multiplex PCR; in TCRdb, only in-frame clones are kept and a portion is missing. There are approximately 5,700 clones in the sample; roughly 94% occur only once, and 33% lies in the top ten. Sequencing was performed on peripheral blood mononuclear cells. These receptors came from a man aged 55 to 70 with T-cell large granular lymphocyte leukemia. Some clones in this sample may be carry-over from other donors' samples. CDR3s include the opening cysteine and the closing phenylalanine or tryptophan. The order of the fields is V gene, J gene, D gene, CDR3 protein. A D gene is named only where the DNA matches it firmly.

V gene: TRBV2
J gene: TRBJ2-5
D gene: TRBD2
CDR3 protein: CASRETSAETQYF

V gene: TRBV27
J gene: TRBJ2-7
D gene: .
CDR3 protein: CASSLQSLTSYEQYF

V gene: TRBV5-1
J gene: TRBJ2-7
D gene: .
CDR3 protein: CASSWGPQGTEQYF

V gene: TRBV7-9
J gene: TRBJ1-2
D gene: TRBD1
CDR3 protein: CASSFAGTGMAYGYTF

V gene: TRBV5-4
J gene: TRBJ2-5
D gene: TRBD1
CDR3 protein: CASSTRTGGGETQYF

V gene: TRBV5-5
J gene: TRBJ2-1
D gene: TRBD1
CDR3 protein: CASSPAGTGRSTDEQFF

V gene: TRBV5-4
J gene: TRBJ2-5
D gene: .
CDR3 protein: CASRVQGRGETQYF

V gene: TRBV5-1
J gene: TRBJ2-5
D gene: .
CDR3 protein: CASSLGQAPGETQYF

V gene: TRBV5-1
J gene: TRBJ2-5
D gene: TRBD2
CDR3 protein: CASSPDSGTQETQYF

V gene: TRBV2
J gene: TRBJ2-4
D gene: .
CDR3 protein: CASSEPTGWGGPGYF

V gene: TRBV11-2
J gene: TRBJ2-7
D gene: TRBD2
CDR3 protein: CASSSLAGSSYEQYF

V gene: TRBV30
J gene: TRBJ2-7
D gene: .
CDR3 protein: CAWSGGGSYEQYF

V gene: TRBV5-1
J gene: TRBJ2-7
D gene: TRBD1
CDR3 protein: CASSYRGQGIEQYF

V gene: TRBV30
J gene: TRBJ2-7
D gene: .
CDR3 protein: CAWSVSRFYEQYF

V gene: TRBV19
J gene: TRBJ2-7
D gene: .
CDR3 protein: CASSIGQYYEQYF

V gene: TRBV27
J gene: TRBJ2-5
D gene: .
CDR3 protein: CASSSIVEMYQETQYF

V gene: TRBV25-1
J gene: TRBJ1-5
D gene: .
CDR3 protein: CASSEGGYSNQPQHF

V gene: TRBV30
J gene: TRBJ1-1
D gene: .
CDR3 protein: CAWSPPGSWAFF

V gene: TRBV19
J gene: TRBJ1-2
D gene: .
CDR3 protein: CASSISQGTNYGYTF

V gene: TRBV4-1
J gene: TRBJ2-3
D gene: TRBD2
CDR3 protein: CASRVGLAVDTQYF

V gene: TRBV20-1
J gene: TRBJ1-2
D gene: .
CDR3 protein: CSAKQGGGYTF

V gene: TRBV7-9
J gene: TRBJ2-3
D gene: .
CDR3 protein: CASSFDSTDTQYF

V gene: TRBV30
J gene: TRBJ2-3
D gene: TRBD1
CDR3 protein: CAWSAGQRTDTQYF

V gene: TRBV28
J gene: TRBJ2-7
D gene: .
CDR3 protein: CASCRQNSYEQYF

V gene: TRBV30
J gene: TRBJ1-2
D gene: .
CDR3 protein: CAWNRDNYGYTF

V gene: TRBV5-8
J gene: TRBJ2-7
D gene: TRBD2
CDR3 protein: CASKRLAGTSYEQYF

V gene: TRBV30
J gene: TRBJ2-1
D gene: .
CDR3 protein: CAWRGHNEQFF

V gene: TRBV5-1
J gene: TRBJ1-2
D gene: .
CDR3 protein: CASSLEGMSSSGYTF

V gene: TRBV7-9
J gene: TRBJ2-7
D gene: .
CDR3 protein: CASSLALARTLDEQYF

V gene: TRBV4-1
J gene: TRBJ2-5
D gene: .
CDR3 protein: CASSQETQETQYF

V gene: TRBV30
J gene: TRBJ1-1
D gene: .
CDR3 protein: CAWSPPPLYTEAFF

V gene: TRBV9
J gene: TRBJ2-2
D gene: .
CDR3 protein: CASSVQGMNTGELFF

V gene: TRBV18
J gene: TRBJ2-3
D gene: .
CDR3 protein: CASGRVDAWDTQYF

V gene: TRBV13
J gene: TRBJ2-3
D gene: .
CDR3 protein: CASSLDTSRDTDTQYF

V gene: TRBV7-9
J gene: TRBJ1-1
D gene: .
CDR3 protein: CASSLIQRGRPNTEAFF

V gene: TRBV5-1
J gene: TRBJ2-7
D gene: .
CDR3 protein: CASRGSGPEGEQYF

V gene: TRBV9
J gene: TRBJ2-1
D gene: TRBD1
CDR3 protein: CASSQVPGQGDNEQFF

V gene: TRBV5-1
J gene: TRBJ2-7
D gene: .
CDR3 protein: CASSWGYEQYF

V gene: TRBV19
J gene: TRBJ1-1
D gene: .
CDR3 protein: CASSIGNTEAFF

V gene: TRBV9
J gene: TRBJ2-1
D gene: .
CDR3 protein: CASSVSTGPTYNEQFF

V gene: TRBV28
J gene: TRBJ2-3
D gene: TRBD2
CDR3 protein: CASSLLLAGSTDTQYF

V gene: TRBV5-1
J gene: TRBJ2-5
D gene: .
CDR3 protein: CASSLEQKTQYF

V gene: TRBV6-6
J gene: TRBJ1-3
D gene: .
CDR3 protein: CASSPTGSGNTIYF

V gene: TRBV29-1
J gene: TRBJ2-1
D gene: TRBD2
CDR3 protein: CSVVRTSLSDWVF

V gene: TRBV25-1
J gene: TRBJ1-5
D gene: .
CDR3 protein: CASSEYGPGSQPQHF

V gene: TRBV15
J gene: TRBJ2-1
D gene: TRBD2
CDR3 protein: CATRVAGVYNEQFF

V gene: TRBV5-1
J gene: TRBJ2-1
D gene: TRBD2
CDR3 protein: CASRRTRTSGNNEQFF

V gene: TRBV6-1
J gene: TRBJ2-5
D gene: TRBD2
CDR3 protein: CASSEVATSGGETQYF

V gene: TRBV5-1
J gene: TRBJ2-7
D gene: .
CDR3 protein: CASSLARDYEQYF

V gene: TRBV10-2
J gene: TRBJ2-1
D gene: .
CDR3 protein: CASSVRAQSYNEQFF